This section outlines one T cell receptor (beta chain) sequence together with its context. This receptor's antigen is unknown. Per-nucleotide qualities are absent, and no much larger clonotype sits a single base away. This sample is drawn from a study of T cells in localized non-small cell lung cancer (dated by TCRdb to the early 2020s). Study-wide context: The study analyzed T cell repertoires of about 230 early-stage NSCLC patients, comparing tumors and uninvolved tumor-adjacent lungs. The cohort consisted of approximately 240 treatment-naive NSCLC patients whose localized lung tumors had been resected. The mean age of the NSCLC patients was approximately 71 years, with 130 or so men and over 100 women.

Broad study findings and their caveats: A median of 57 of the top 100 tumor clones were detected in paired uninvolved adjacent lung, and under 30 of these tumor clones were also found among the top 100 clones of the paired uninvolved adjacent lung. Because multi-region tumor sequencing was not performed, intratumor heterogeneity could not be ruled out. Uninvolved tumor-adjacent lung showed the highest T cell clonality, higher than tumor, which suggests more focused antigenic responses in the uninvolved tumor-adjacent lung. Longer overall survival was associated with higher blood T cell density, whereas shorter survival was associated with higher adjacent-lung clonality. Since the design was exploratory, TCR variables were selected using unadjusted p-values with no false-discovery rate correction.

Via the germline V gene, CDR1 is SGHVS and CDR2 FQNEAQ. Reading from cysteine to phenylalanine, the CDR3 counts 14 amino acids. The only DNA kept is the CDR3, 42 bases in frame from the first base. The trim is 5 bases for V and 0 bases for J, with a gap of 10 bases between the germline ends. At diagnosis, peripheral blood, uninvolved tumor-adjacent lung and tumor were collected and were preserved as a mix of fresh-frozen and FFPE material. For TCR repertoire profiling, the blood samples were analyzed as peripheral blood mononuclear cells. TCR beta CDR3 regions were sequenced from DNA using the immunoSEQ Assay. Per the source publication's procedure: T cell density was computed as TCR beta template counts normalized to usable DNA estimated by amplifying housekeeping genes. Using the preseqR package, richness was estimated by extrapolating to 120,000 templates for tissue samples and 400,000 templates for PBMC samples. Clonality was calculated as one minus Pielou's evenness. Differential abundance testing on productive amino-acid clonotypes, with a minimum total count of 5 and an alpha of 0.1, was used to identify tissue-enriched TCRs. The Jaccard Index and the Morisita Overlap Index were used to measure repertoire overlap between compartments. GLIPH clustered TCR beta CDR3s with public tetramer-defined viral CDR3s; viral motifs required at least three viral sequences plus V-gene enrichment. This is the immuneACCESS table as TCRdb keeps it, with only in-frame sequences that have V and J called. A part of the clones is gone; compared with another copy, unresolved V genes explain less than half, and the rest is unexplained. That table gives V, J and clone size, and the DNA gave D and trimming. This sample lists some 72,000 clones; approximately 85% were detected once. The leading ten clones occupy approximately 2.8% of the sample.

The sample consisted of peripheral blood, taken before any cancer treatment. The chain employs TRBV7-8 and TRBJ1-1, with the D gene not clear enough to name. The sequence was collected from a man aged 40-75 years with stage I lung adenocarcinoma. The DNA sequence is given as TGTGCCAGCAGCGAAACAGAGATGAACACTGAAGCTTTCTTT. It is translated as CASSETEMNTEAFF.